One sample yielded the 3 T cell receptor beta chains listed below, sequenced in a study of PD-1 blockade in classical Hodgkin lymphoma. Every patient relapsed after autologous stem cell transplantation, and brentuximab vedotin exposure varied. Assay used: immunoSEQ multiplex PCR; TCRdb lists only in-frame clones, some missing. The table shows around 20,000 clones, with about nine tenths occurring only once. Sample: peripheral blood mononuclear cells (PBMCs), taken before the second cycle of nivolumab. The source of these receptors is a human donor with classical Hodgkin lymphoma.

The rearrangement joins TRBV18 to TRBJ1-2; D is undetermined. The CDR3 runs to 14 residues. In germline, CDR1 is KGHSH, CDR2 LQKENI. Deletions cut 2 bases from V and 2 bases from J, with 9 bases between. The CDR3 is CASSPSPENYGYTF. Written as DNA, the CDR3 is TGTGCCAGCTCACCAAGTCCGGAAAACTATGGCTACACCTTC.

The chain is built from TRBV5-5 and TRBJ1-2; D perhaps matches TRBD1 (5 bases). Germline V gives CDR1 SGHKS, CDR2 YYEKEE (reference sequence). V lost 4 bases and J lost 2, with 18 bases in between. This CDR3 region has 16 residues. In DNA form, the CDR3 reads TGTGCCAGCAGCCCAACCGCCCAGGGTATAAACTATGGCTACACCTTC. Translating it yields CASSPTAQGINYGYTF.

The chain is built from TRBV7-9 and TRBJ2-2; D is undetermined. The CDR3 is 12 amino acids. With 5 bases removed from V and 2 bases from J, the gap between germline ends came to 3 bases. Per germline, CDR1 SEHNR and CDR2 FQNEAQ (reference sequence). The CDR3 region is CASSPNTGELFF. The CDR3 nucleotides are TGTGCCAGCAGCCCTAACACCGGGGAGCTGTTTTTT.